This entry lists 22 T cell receptor beta chains sequenced from one sample in a study of CD8+ T cells in alopecia areata. Treatment reported: oral pan-JAK inhibitor, 5-10 mg twice daily. RNA was isolated and reverse transcribed to cDNA, the sequencing template. The table came from immunoSEQ multiplex PCR; TCRdb's copy has only in-frame clones and leaves some out. The sample records around 100,000 clones, approximately 55% being singletons. Sample: CD4+ T cells sorted from blood, taken at week 24, from a patient treated with tofacitinib. The receptors shown here come from a human donor with alopecia areata.

The chain couples TRBV30 to TRBJ1-5; D is ambiguous. Germline V gene data show CDR1 as GTSNPN and CDR2 as SVGIG (reference sequence). Deletions cut 1 base from V and 5 bases from J, with 9 bases between. The CDR3 is 13 residues long. This CDR3 is CAWSGGRDQPQHF. DNA of the CDR3: TGTGCCTGGAGTGGGGGAAGGGATCAGCCCCAGCATTTT.

A note on this clone: The junction shows a germline mismatch at one end, possibly a read error. The V and J genes are TRBV6-1 and TRBJ1-1, with a possible D match to TRBD1 (5 bases). This CDR3 region has 15 residues. CDR1 is MNHNS, CDR2 SASEGT, per germline. CDR3 nucleotides: TGTGCCAGCAGGGAAGGGGTCACCTGGGGAACTGAAGCTTTCTTT. Amino acid sequence: CASREGVTWGTEAFF.

The chain employs TRBV14 and TRBJ2-5; 8 bases are a match to TRBD2. The CDR3 loop spans 15 amino acids. CDR1 and CDR2 from the germline V gene are SGHDN and FVKESK. Germline trimming cut 3 bases from V and 7 bases from J; bases unmatched to any gene: 10. CDR3 loop: CASSQFFGTSATQYF. In DNA, the CDR3 is TGTGCCAGCAGCCAGTTCTTTGGGACTAGTGCGACCCAGTACTTC. Drawing the rest from reference TRBV14 and TRBJ2-5, the complete variable domain is EAGVTQFPSHSVIEKGQTVTLRCDPISGHDNLYWYRRVMGKEIKFLLHFVKESKQDESGMPNNRFLAERTGGTYSTLKVQPAELEDSGVYFCASSQFFGTSATQYFGPGTRLLVL.

The chain is built from TRBV19 and TRBJ1-2; D is ambiguous. The germline V and J ends were trimmed by 7 bases and 0 bases, with 9 bases remaining between them. CDR3 size: 13 residues. Germline V gene lookup returns CDR1 LNHDA and CDR2 SQIVND (reference sequence). The CDR3 reads CASKPGPNYGYTF. The CDR3 DNA reads TGTGCCAGTAAGCCAGGCCCTAACTATGGCTACACCTTC.

The CDR3 spells CASSYPQTRTEAFF. The DNA of the CDR3 is TGTGCCAGCAGCTATCCTCAGACGCGGACTGAAGCTTTCTTT. The chain has TRBV7-9 and TRBJ1-1; D gene ambiguous. The length of the CDR3 is 14 residues. Germline CDR1 is SEHNR and CDR2 is FQNEAQ (reference sequence). V was pared by 4 bases and J by 5 bases, with 14 bases between.

The chain couples TRBV7-2 to TRBJ2-7; TRBD2 agrees at 10 bases. Germline-derived CDR1 and CDR2 are SGHTA and FQGNSA. V lost 4 bases and J lost 5; bases outside the gene matches: 5. The CDR3 runs 14 residues. The CDR3 nucleotides are TGTGCCAGCAGCTCGACTAGCGGGCGAGACGAGCAGTACTTC. This sequence encodes CASSSTSGRDEQYF.

The genes are TRBV5-1 and TRBJ2-2; tentative D call: TRBD1 (6 bases). Germline CDR1 SGHRS, CDR2 YFSETQ. The V gene lost 4 bases and the J gene lost 8 bases, with 18 bases spanning the gap. This CDR3 contains 15 residues. CDR3 in DNA: TGCGCCAGCAGCCACGAAACAGGGAGTAGAGGGGAGCTGTTTTTT. It yields the protein CASSHETGSRGELFF. Variable domain in full (rest from reference TRBV5-1 and TRBJ2-2): KAGVTQTPRYLIKTRGQQVTLSCSPISGHRSVSWYQQTPGQGLQFLFEYFSETQRNKGNFPGRFSGRQFSNSRSEMNVSTLELGDSALYLCASSHETGSRGELFFGEGSRLTVL.

The V call is TRBV28, the J call TRBJ1-1; TRBD1 matches 8 bases. The V segment lost 6 bases and the J segment 1 base; nucleotides outside the gene matches: 7. The length of the CDR3 is 15 residues. CDR1 MDHEN and CDR2 SYDVKM come from the germline V gene. CDR3 bases: TGTGCCAGCAGCTTACAGGGGGTGGGGAACACTGAAGCTTTCTTT. Translating it yields CASSLQGVGNTEAFF. The full variable domain, completed using reference TRBV28 and TRBJ1-1, is DVKVTQSSRYLVKRTGEKVFLECVQDMDHENMFWYRQDPGLGLRLIYFSYDVKMKEKGDIPEGYSVSREKKERFSLILESASTNQTSMYLCASSLQGVGNTEAFFGQGTRLTVV.

The chain uses TRBV12-5 and TRBJ1-5, with TRBD1 matching over 7 bases. CDR1 and CDR2 from the germline V gene are LGHNT and FRNRAP. J was trimmed by 7 bases and V by 5 bases; bases with no gene match: 11. The CDR3 has 15 residues. The CDR3 bases are TGTGCTAGTGGTACCGCGGACAGGAGGGCCCAGCCCCAGCATTTT. Amino acids: CASGTADRRAQPQHF.

As to this clone: The sample has other DNA sequences that encode this CDR3 too. V gene TRBV30 combines with J gene TRBJ2-2; D gene unclear. The V end was cut by 3 bases, the J end by 0 bases, with 2 bases between. This CDR3 is built from 12 residues. The germline gives CDR1 GTSNPN, CDR2 SVGIG (reference sequence). CDR3 in DNA: TGTGCCTGGAGACCGAACACCGGGGAGCTGTTTTTT. Protein product: CAWRPNTGELFF. Variable domain in full (rest from reference TRBV30 and TRBJ2-2): SQTIHQWPATLVQPVGSPLSLECTVEGTSNPNLYWYRQAAGRGLQLLFYSVGIGQISSEVPQNLSASRPQDRQFILSSKKLLLSDSGFYLCAWRPNTGELFFGEGSRLTVL.

The CDR3 DNA reads as TGCAGCGTTGAGGGCCAGGGTAGCATCTATGGCTACACCTTC. It translates to CSVEGQGSIYGYTF. The genes are TRBV29-1 and TRBJ1-2; tentative D call: TRBD1 (5 bases). The germline V gene encodes CDR1 SQVTM and CDR2 ANQGSEA. Trimming shortened V by 3 bases and J by 4 bases, and 15 bases separated the two germline ends. The CDR3 sequence is 14 residues long.

The chain uses TRBV30 and TRBJ1-3, with D hard to call. Germline V gene sequence: CDR1 GTSNPN, CDR2 SVGIG (reference sequence). V lost 0 bases and J 2 bases, leaving 2 bases between the germline ends. The CDR3 contains 12 residues. The CDR3 here is CAWSVAGNTIYF. The DNA for the CDR3 is TGTGCCTGGAGTGTAGCTGGAAACACCATATATTTT.

In DNA, the CDR3 is TGTGCCAGCAGCTTGGGCACAGGGCCCCCATACGAGCAGTACTTC. Residues: CASSLGTGPPYEQYF. The V call is TRBV5-4, the J call TRBJ2-7; TRBD1 might be the D (6 bases). The V and J ends lost 0 bases and 4 bases respectively, with 14 bases between them. The length of the CDR3 is 15 residues. Per germline, CDR1 SGHNT and CDR2 YYREEE (reference sequence).

V usage is TRBV5-4 and J usage is TRBJ2-3; D is unclear. Germline CDR1 reads SGHNT; CDR2 reads YYREEE (reference sequence). The CDR3 spans 15 residues. V shed 3 bases and J shed 0 bases, with 11 bases lying between them. The CDR3 nucleotides read TGTGCCAGCAGCTCCCCGACACAAAGCACAGATACGCAGTATTTT. This translates into CASSSPTQSTDTQYF.

This sequence joins TRBV15 and TRBJ1-2; D unresolved. This CDR3 has 12 residues. The ends were cut back, 11 bases at V and 8 bases at J, with 18 bases in the middle. Per germline, CDR1 LNHNV and CDR2 YYDKDF (reference sequence). This CDR3 is CAPQLPRRGYTF. CDR3 DNA: TGTGCCCCACAACTTCCGAGGCGCGGCTACACCTTC. The variable domain in full, completed from reference TRBV15 and TRBJ1-2, reads DAMVIQNPRYQVTQFGKPVTLSCSQTLNHNVMYWYQQKSSQAPKLLFHYYDKDFNNEADTPDNFQSRRPNTSFCFLDIRSPGLGDTAMYLCAPQLPRRGYTFGSGTRLTVV.

This clone was seen just once. This chain joins TRBV10-3 and TRBJ2-7, with 8 bases identical to TRBD2. Germline trimming cut 6 bases from V and 4 bases from J; bases unmatched to any gene: 8. Germline V gives CDR1 ENHRY, CDR2 SYGVKD. The CDR3 runs 14 residues. The CDR3 bases are TGTGCCATCAGATCCGGGACTAGAGGGTACGAGCAGTACTTC. Its protein is CAIRSGTRGYEQYF.

The V call is TRBV19, the J call TRBJ1-5, with D unclear. Trimming removed 3 bases from V and 9 bases from J, with 15 bases in between. The V gene's germline CDR1 is LNHDA and CDR2 SQIVND (reference sequence). The CDR3 is 14 amino acids. CDR3 bases: TGTGCCAGTAGTATCCCCCAGGCGCAGAGGCCCCAGCATTTT. Translated: CASSIPQAQRPQHF.

The chain links TRBV27 to TRBJ2-3; TRBD2 matches at 7 bases. Germline CDR1 MNHEY, CDR2 SMNVEV (reference sequence). V lost 2 bases, J lost 8 bases, and 4 bases stayed unmatched. The CDR3 covers 13 residues. The CDR3 DNA sequence: TGTGCCAGCAGTTTAGCGGGGGTAGCTACGCAGTATTTT. Translating it yields CASSLAGVATQYF.

The chain carries TRBV4-1 and TRBJ1-3, with 7 nucleotides matching TRBD1. V lost 4 bases to trimming and J lost 4 bases; unmatched junction nucleotides: 7. The CDR3 is made up of 15 amino acids. The germline CDR1 and CDR2 sequences are MGHRA and YSYEKL. The CDR3 sequence: CASSRTTGAGNTIYF. CDR3 nucleotide sequence: TGCGCCAGCAGCCGTACAACAGGGGCCGGAAACACCATATATTTT.

The chain carries TRBV7-2 and TRBJ2-5; D might be TRBD2 (6 bases). Germline CDR1 is SGHTA and CDR2 is FQGNSA. This CDR3 has 17 residues. The V end was cut by 1 base, the J end by 1 base, with 16 bases between. The CDR3 DNA is TGTGCCAGCAGCTTAGTTTCCCCCCGGGGAGGCCAAGAGACCCAGTACTTC. It yields the protein CASSLVSPRGGQETQYF.

A few counts support this clone. V is TRBV23-1 and J is TRBJ1-5; maybe TRBD1 (5 bases). TRBV23-1 is filed as an ORF, its function uncertain. V was shortened by 0 bases and J by 4 bases, with 10 bases between the two germline ends. The CDR3 totals 15 residues. In nucleotides, the CDR3 is TGCGCCAGCAGTCAATCTCGGGGCAGTAATCAGCCCCAGCATTTT. It encodes CASSQSRGSNQPQHF.

J is TRBJ2-3 and V is TRBV7-2; TRBD2 aligns across 10 bases. There are 16 residues in the CDR3. After removal of 4 bases from V and 1 base from J, the junction contained 5 bases not matched to a gene. Germline assignment: CDR1 SGHTA and CDR2 FQGNSA. The CDR3, as DNA: TGTGCCAGCAGCTCTGCCGGGACTAGCGGCACAGATACGCAGTATTTT. Protein sequence: CASSSAGTSGTDTQYF.